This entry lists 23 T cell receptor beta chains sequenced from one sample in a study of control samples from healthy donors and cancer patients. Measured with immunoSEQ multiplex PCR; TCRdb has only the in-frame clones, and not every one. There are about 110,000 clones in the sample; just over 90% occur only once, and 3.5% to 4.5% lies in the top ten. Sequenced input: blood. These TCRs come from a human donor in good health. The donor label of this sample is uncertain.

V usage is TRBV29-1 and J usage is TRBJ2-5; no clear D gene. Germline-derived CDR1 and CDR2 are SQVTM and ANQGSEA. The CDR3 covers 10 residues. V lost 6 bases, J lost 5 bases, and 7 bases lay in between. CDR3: CSVDGETQYF. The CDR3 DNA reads TGCAGCGTAGATGGGGAGACCCAGTACTTC.

The CDR3 region is CASSYLGGFTDTQYF. CDR3 bases: TGTGCCAGCAGTTATCTCGGGGGTTTCACAGATACGCAGTATTTT. The chain has TRBV6-5 and TRBJ2-3; D might be TRBD2 (6 bases). CDR3 length equals 15 residues. V was trimmed by 3 bases and J by 2 bases, leaving 12 bases between them. CDR1 and CDR2 (germline): MNHEY, SVGAGI.

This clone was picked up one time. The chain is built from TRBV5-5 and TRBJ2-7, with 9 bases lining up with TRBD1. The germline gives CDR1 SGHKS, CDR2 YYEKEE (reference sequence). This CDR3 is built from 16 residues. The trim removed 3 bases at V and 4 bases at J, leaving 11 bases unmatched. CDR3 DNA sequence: TGTGCCAGCAGCTCAGCCTACAGGGGGCGAATGTACGAGCAGTACTTC. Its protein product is CASSSAYRGRMYEQYF.

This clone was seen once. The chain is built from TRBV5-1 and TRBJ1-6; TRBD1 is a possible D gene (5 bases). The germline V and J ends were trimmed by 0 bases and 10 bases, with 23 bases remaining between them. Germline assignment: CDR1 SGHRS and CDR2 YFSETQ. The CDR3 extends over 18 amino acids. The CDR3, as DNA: TGCGCCAGCAGCTTGGATGGGCAGGGCTTTCGGTGGGGATCACCCCTCCACTTT. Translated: CASSLDGQGFRWGSPLHF.

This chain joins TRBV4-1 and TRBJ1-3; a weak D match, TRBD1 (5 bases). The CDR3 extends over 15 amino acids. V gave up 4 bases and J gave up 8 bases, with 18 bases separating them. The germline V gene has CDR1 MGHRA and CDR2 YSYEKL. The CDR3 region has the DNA TGCGCCAGCAGCCTGGGGCAGGGAGAAGCTTACACCATATATTTT. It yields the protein CASSLGQGEAYTIYF.

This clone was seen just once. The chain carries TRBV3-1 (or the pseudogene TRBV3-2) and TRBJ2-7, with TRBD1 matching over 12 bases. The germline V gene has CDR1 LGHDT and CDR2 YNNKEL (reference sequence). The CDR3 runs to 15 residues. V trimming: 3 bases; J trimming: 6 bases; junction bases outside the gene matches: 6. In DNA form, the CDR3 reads TGTGCCAGCAGCCAGGAGGGACAGGGGGCCTCCGAGCAGTACTTC. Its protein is CASSQEGQGASEQYF.

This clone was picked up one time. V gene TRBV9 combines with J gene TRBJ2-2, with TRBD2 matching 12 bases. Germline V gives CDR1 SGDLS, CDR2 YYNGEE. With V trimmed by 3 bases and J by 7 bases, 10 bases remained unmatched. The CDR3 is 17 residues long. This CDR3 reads CASSAALAGGPHGELFF. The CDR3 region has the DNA TGTGCCAGCAGCGCCGCTCTAGCGGGGGGGCCTCACGGGGAGCTGTTTTTT.

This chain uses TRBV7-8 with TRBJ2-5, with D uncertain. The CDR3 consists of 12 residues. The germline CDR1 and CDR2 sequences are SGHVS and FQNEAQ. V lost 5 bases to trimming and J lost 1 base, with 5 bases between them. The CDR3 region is CASSLTQETQYF. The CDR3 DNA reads TGTGCCAGCAGCCTGACCCAAGAGACCCAGTACTTC.

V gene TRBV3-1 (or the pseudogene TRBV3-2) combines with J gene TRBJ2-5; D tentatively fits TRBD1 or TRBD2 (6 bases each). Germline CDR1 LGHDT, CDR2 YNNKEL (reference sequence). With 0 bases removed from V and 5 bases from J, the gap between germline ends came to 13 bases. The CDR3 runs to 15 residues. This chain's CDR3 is CASSQEEGGRETQYF. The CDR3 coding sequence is TGTGCCAGCAGCCAAGAGGAGGGGGGACGGGAGACCCAGTACTTC.

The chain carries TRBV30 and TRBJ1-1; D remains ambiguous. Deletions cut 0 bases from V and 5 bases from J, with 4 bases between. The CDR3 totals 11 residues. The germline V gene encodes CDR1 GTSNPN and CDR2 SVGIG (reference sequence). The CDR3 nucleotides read TGTGCCTGGAGTGTAGGGACTGAAGCTTTCTTT. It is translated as CAWSVGTEAFF.

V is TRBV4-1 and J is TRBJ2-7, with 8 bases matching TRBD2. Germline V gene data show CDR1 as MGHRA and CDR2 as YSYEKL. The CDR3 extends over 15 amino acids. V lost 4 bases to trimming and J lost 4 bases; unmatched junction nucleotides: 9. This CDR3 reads CASSPLGGGRYEQYF. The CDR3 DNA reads TGCGCCAGCAGCCCGCTAGGCGGGGGGCGATACGAGCAGTACTTC.

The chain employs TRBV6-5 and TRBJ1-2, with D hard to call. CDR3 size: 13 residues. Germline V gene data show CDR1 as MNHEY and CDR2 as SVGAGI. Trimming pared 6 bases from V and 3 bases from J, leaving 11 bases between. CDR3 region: CASRISVDYGYTF. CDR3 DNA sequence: TGTGCCAGCAGGATCTCAGTAGACTATGGCTACACCTTC.

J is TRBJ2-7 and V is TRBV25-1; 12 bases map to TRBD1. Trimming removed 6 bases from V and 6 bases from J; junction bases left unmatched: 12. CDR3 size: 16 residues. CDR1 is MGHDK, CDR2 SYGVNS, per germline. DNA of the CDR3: TGTGCCAGCAGCCACCCTCGGGACAGGGGGCCGTCCGAGCAGTACTTC. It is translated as CASSHPRDRGPSEQYF.

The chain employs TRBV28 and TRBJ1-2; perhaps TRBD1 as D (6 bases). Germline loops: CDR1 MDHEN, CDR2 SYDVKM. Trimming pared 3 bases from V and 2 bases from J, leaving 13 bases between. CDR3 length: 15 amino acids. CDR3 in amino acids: CASSLIGGVNYGYTF. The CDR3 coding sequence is TGTGCCAGCAGTTTGATAGGGGGAGTGAACTATGGCTACACCTTC.

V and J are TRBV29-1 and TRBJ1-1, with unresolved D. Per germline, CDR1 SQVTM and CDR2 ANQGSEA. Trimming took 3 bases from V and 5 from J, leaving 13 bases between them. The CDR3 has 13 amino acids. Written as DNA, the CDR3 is TGCAGCGTTGAGGGTAGCGAGGGAACTGAAGCTTTCTTT. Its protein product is CSVEGSEGTEAFF. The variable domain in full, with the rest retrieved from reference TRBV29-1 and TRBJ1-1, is SAVISQKPSRDICQRGTSLTIQCQVDSQVTMMFWYRQQPGQSLTLIATANQGSEATYESGFVIDKFPISRPNLTFSTLTVSNMSPEDSSIYLCSVEGSEGTEAFFGQGTRLTVV.

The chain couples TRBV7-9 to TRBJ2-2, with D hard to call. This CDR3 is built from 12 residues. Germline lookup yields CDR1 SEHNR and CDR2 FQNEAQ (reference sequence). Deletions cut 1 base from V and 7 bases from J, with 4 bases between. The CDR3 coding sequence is TGTGCCAGCAGCTTAGTAAACGGGGAGCTGTTTTTT. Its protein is CASSLVNGELFF.

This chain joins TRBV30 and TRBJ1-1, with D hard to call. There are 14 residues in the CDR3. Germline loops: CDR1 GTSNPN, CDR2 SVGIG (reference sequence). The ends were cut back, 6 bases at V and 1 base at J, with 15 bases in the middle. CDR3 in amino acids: CACPRRPENTEAFF. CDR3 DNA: TGTGCCTGTCCTAGGCGGCCCGAGAACACTGAAGCTTTCTTT.

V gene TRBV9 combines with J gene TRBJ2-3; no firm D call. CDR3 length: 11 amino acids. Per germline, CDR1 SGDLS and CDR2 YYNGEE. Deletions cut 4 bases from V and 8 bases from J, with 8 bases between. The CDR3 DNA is TGTGCCAGCAGCTACCAAAGTACGCAGTATTTT. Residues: CASSYQSTQYF.

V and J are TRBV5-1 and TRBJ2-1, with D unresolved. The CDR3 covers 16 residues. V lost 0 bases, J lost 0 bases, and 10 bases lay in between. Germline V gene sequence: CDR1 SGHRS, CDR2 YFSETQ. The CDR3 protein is CASSLDSSFSYNEQFF. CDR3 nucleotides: TGCGCCAGCAGCTTGGACAGTTCCTTCTCCTACAATGAGCAGTTCTTC.

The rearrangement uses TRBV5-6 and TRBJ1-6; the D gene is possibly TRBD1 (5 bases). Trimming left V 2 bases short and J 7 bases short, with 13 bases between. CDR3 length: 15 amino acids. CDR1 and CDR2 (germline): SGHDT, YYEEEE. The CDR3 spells CASSFLGQGNSPLHF. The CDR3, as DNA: TGTGCCAGCAGCTTTTTAGGGCAGGGAAATTCACCCCTCCACTTT.

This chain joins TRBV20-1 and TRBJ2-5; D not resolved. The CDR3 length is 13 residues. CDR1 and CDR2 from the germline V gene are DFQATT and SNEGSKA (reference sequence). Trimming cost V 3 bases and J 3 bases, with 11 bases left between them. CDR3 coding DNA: TGCAGTGCTAGTAAGGCAACGAAAGAGACCCAGTACTTC. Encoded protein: CSASKATKETQYF.

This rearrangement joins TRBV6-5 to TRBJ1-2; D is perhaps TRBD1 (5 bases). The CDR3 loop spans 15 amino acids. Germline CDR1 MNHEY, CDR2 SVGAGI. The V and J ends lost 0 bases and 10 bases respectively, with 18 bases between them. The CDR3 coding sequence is TGTGCCAGCAGTTACTCTATACGACAGCCGGTCCCCTACACCTTC. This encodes CASSYSIRQPVPYTF.

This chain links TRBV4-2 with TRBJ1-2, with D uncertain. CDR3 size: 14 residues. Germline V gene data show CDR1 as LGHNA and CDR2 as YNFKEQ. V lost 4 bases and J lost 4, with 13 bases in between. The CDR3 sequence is CASSRERGSYGYTF. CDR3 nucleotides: TGTGCCAGCAGCCGTGAACGAGGGAGCTATGGCTACACCTTC.